The next 7 T cell receptor beta chains were all read from a single sample in a study of spatial heterogeneity in lung cancer. Noted time point: blood at routine non-recurrence follow-up after resection. MiXCR, applied by TCRdb to the 5' RACE reads, yields one record per CDR3 protein. Among around 70,000 distinct CDR3 sequences listed, approximately 9% were seen once. The starting material was PBMCs, obtained at follow-up. These TCRs come from a female donor with early-stage non-small cell lung cancer.

This clonotype showed up many times. The chain links TRBV6-2 or TRBV6-3 to TRBJ2-7; TRBD2 matches 11 bases. CDR1 is MNHEY, CDR2 SVGEGT, per germline. This CDR3 region has 15 residues. V lost 2 bases to trimming and J lost 2 bases; unmatched junction nucleotides: 2. CDR3 protein: CASSYTSGGAYEQYF. Here the CDR3 DNA reads TGTGCCAGCAGTTACACTAGCGGGGGAGCCTACGAGCAGTACTTC.

Ten or more counts support this clonotype. The chain uses TRBV10-3 and TRBJ2-1; 8 positions agree with TRBD2. CDR1 ENHRY and CDR2 SYGVKD come from the germline V gene. After removal of 3 bases from V and 8 bases from J, the junction contained 9 bases not matched to a gene. The CDR3 contains 15 residues. In nucleotides, the CDR3 is TGTGCCATCAGTGAAGCACGGCGGGAGGAAGATGAGCAGTTCTTC. Translation gives CAISEARREEDEQFF.

This clonotype came up many times. This chain connects TRBV9 to TRBJ1-5; TRBD1 agrees at 7 bases. This CDR3 contains 14 residues. Germline-derived CDR1 and CDR2 are SGDLS and YYNGEE. V gave up 4 bases and J gave up 3 bases; unmatched junction bases: 4. CDR3 loop: CASSRDSYNQPQHF. The CDR3 DNA reads as TGTGCCAGCAGCCGGGACAGCTACAATCAGCCCCAGCATTTT.

This clonotype came up a few times. The chain combines TRBV14 with TRBJ2-3; no firm D call. The CDR3 has 13 amino acids. V was cut by 3 bases and J by 5 bases, with 9 bases left in between. The germline gives CDR1 SGHDN, CDR2 FVKESK. CDR3 nucleotides: TGTGCCAGCAGCCAGCAGCACCTAGATACGCAGTATTTT. This encodes CASSQQHLDTQYF.

This clonotype was counted between two and nine times. The chain is built from TRBV7-2 and TRBJ2-2; 8 nucleotides align to TRBD1. Germline V gene sequence: CDR1 SGHTA, CDR2 FQGNSA. This CDR3 region has 16 residues. V was pared by 5 bases and J by 0 bases, with 5 bases of the junction left unmatched. This CDR3 reads CASSQTGAANTGELFF. CDR3 in DNA: TGTGCCAGCAGCCAGACAGGGGCTGCGAACACCGGGGAGCTGTTTTTT.

Note on this clonotype: A read error may explain this, as a much larger clone is one base away. This chain joins TRBV2 and TRBJ1-3, with D hard to call. The CDR3 contains 15 residues. The V gene's germline CDR1 is SNHLY and CDR2 FYNNEI. V shed 5 bases and J shed 5 bases, with 16 bases lying between them. The CDR3 DNA is TGTGCCAGCAGTCCAAACGGAGTCCAACGAAACACCATATATTTT. It translates to CASSPNGVQRNTIYF.

The genes are TRBV9 and TRBJ1-1; no firm D call. This CDR3 is 17 amino acids long. The V gene's germline CDR1 is SGDLS and CDR2 YYNGEE. V shed 0 bases and J shed 4 bases, with 19 bases lying between them. This CDR3 is CASSVGGPRTEGTEAFF. The CDR3 bases are TGTGCCAGCAGCGTAGGAGGCCCAAGGACGGAGGGCACTGAAGCTTTCTTT.